This entry lists 24 T cell receptor beta chains sequenced from one sample in a study of T-cell memory formation after mild COVID-19. TCRdb re-called the 5' RACE reads through MiXCR, storing one row per CDR3 protein. The table includes hundreds of thousands of distinct CDR3 sequences, under 20% detected once. Sequencing input: PBMCs or a T cell subset sorted from them (not recorded which). These receptors were obtained from a young man who had mild COVID-19 (a few samples of this study predate the infection). Cell type and time point are not known.

This chain links TRBV20-1 with TRBJ2-1; TRBD2 is a possible D gene (6 bases). CDR3 length: 15 residues. Germline V gene data show CDR1 as DFQATT and CDR2 as SNEGSKA (reference sequence). The germline V and J ends were trimmed by 1 base and 9 bases, with 19 bases remaining between them. CDR3: CSARVPAGPSGEQFF. The CDR3 bases are TGCAGTGCTAGAGTCCCAGCGGGCCCCTCAGGTGAGCAGTTCTTC.

This clonotype was observed a few times. The chain is built from TRBV4-2 and TRBJ2-1; D gene ambiguous. From germline, CDR1 is LGHNA and CDR2 YNFKEQ. Trimming removed 0 bases from V and 7 bases from J, with 7 bases in between. The CDR3 contains 13 residues. The CDR3 reads CASSQEEPNEQFF. CDR3 DNA: TGTGCCAGCAGCCAAGAAGAGCCAAATGAGCAGTTCTTC.

This chain links TRBV7-9 with TRBJ1-4; tentative D call: TRBD1 (5 bases). The germline gives CDR1 SEHNR, CDR2 FQNEAQ (reference sequence). The CDR3 has 14 amino acids. V lost 5 bases and J 8 bases, leaving 15 bases between the germline ends. Written as DNA, the CDR3 is TGTGCCAGCAGCATGACAGCCCCAGTCGAAAAACTGTTTTTT. The encoded protein is CASSMTAPVEKLFF.

This clonotype showed up just a few times. This chain uses TRBV12-5 with TRBJ2-5; TRBD2 agrees at 9 bases. The ends lost 6 bases at V and 9 bases at J; junction bases unmatched: 14. There are 15 residues in the CDR3. The germline CDR1 and CDR2 sequences are LGHNT and FRNRAP. Here the CDR3 DNA reads TGTGCTAGTGGAGCCGAAACCGGGACTAGCCGCCCCCAGTACTTC. It codes for CASGAETGTSRPQYF.

This clonotype was counted a few times. This chain joins TRBV4-3 and TRBJ2-1, with TRBD1 identical over 9 bases. Germline V CDR1 and CDR2: LGHNA, YSLEER. Unmatched junction bases numbered 6, after V lost 4 bases and J lost 8 bases. This CDR3 is 14 amino acids long. The DNA of the CDR3 is TGCGCCAGCAGCCCCGGACAGGGGTCGGATGAGCAGTTCTTC. Translation: CASSPGQGSDEQFF.

V and J are TRBV2 and TRBJ2-5; TRBD2 matches 7 bases. Germline CDR1 and CDR2: SNHLY and FYNNEI. The V gene end was trimmed by 2 bases and the J gene end by 3 bases; junction bases not matched to a gene: 0. This CDR3 has 13 amino acids. The CDR3 spells CASSELAEETQYF. CDR3 bases: TGTGCCAGCAGTGAACTAGCGGAAGAGACCCAGTACTTC.

This clonotype was detected ten times or more. Sequence at one end of the junction differs from germline and may be a read error. V and J are TRBV5-1 and TRBJ2-7, with 8 bases identical to TRBD1. Germline V gene lookup returns CDR1 SGHRS and CDR2 YFSETQ. The CDR3 contains 13 residues. DNA of the CDR3: TGTGCCAGCAGCTTAGGACAGGGAGACGAGCAGTACTTC. Encoded protein: CASSLGQGDEQYF.

The genes are TRBV12-3 or TRBV12-4 and TRBJ1-2, with TRBD1 identical over 7 bases. This CDR3 comprises 14 residues. The trim removed 3 bases at V and 3 bases at J, leaving 4 bases unmatched. The CDR3 sequence: CASSLGDSHYGYTF. DNA for the CDR3: TGTGCCAGCAGTTTGGGGGACAGCCACTATGGCTACACCTTC.

This clonotype has a handful of counts. V gene TRBV6-1 combines with J gene TRBJ1-5, with D unclear. CDR1 is MNHNS and CDR2 is SASEGT in the germline V gene. V was shortened by 6 bases and J by 3 bases, with 12 bases between the two germline ends. The CDR3 runs 14 residues. CDR3 sequence (DNA): TGTGCCAGCAGCGGCTTTGGCTTCAATCAGCCCCAGCATTTT. This translates into CASSGFGFNQPQHF.

V and J are TRBV18 and TRBJ2-7; D may be TRBD1 or TRBD2 (5 bases each). Per the germline V gene, CDR1 is KGHSH and CDR2 is LQKENI. Between the trimmed V and J ends, which lost 6 bases and 2 bases, there was a span of 26 bases. The CDR3 loop spans 18 amino acids. This chain's CDR3 is CASSPTVTWDEETYEQYF. The DNA for the CDR3 is TGTGCCAGCTCTCCGACTGTGACCTGGGACGAAGAGACCTACGAGCAGTACTTC.

The V gene is TRBV29-1, the J gene TRBJ1-2; D possibly corresponds to TRBD1 (6 bases). The CDR3 has 11 residues. Trimming pared 8 bases from V and 8 bases from J, leaving 15 bases between. The V gene's germline CDR1 is SQVTM and CDR2 ANQGSEA. CDR3 residues: CSHGGAEGYTF. The CDR3 region has the DNA TGCAGCCACGGGGGCGCGGAGGGCTACACCTTC.

There are a few counts of this clonotype. The V and J genes are TRBV7-2 and TRBJ2-3; D unclear. Trimming pared 5 bases from V and 5 bases from J, leaving 11 bases between. The CDR3 spans 13 residues. Germline V gives CDR1 SGHTA, CDR2 FQGNSA. In DNA, the CDR3 is TGTGCCAGCAGCCAAAACAGAGGAGATACGCAGTATTTT. This translates into CASSQNRGDTQYF.

This clonotype was recorded at least ten times. The gene calls are TRBV7-2 and TRBJ1-1; 10 nucleotides line up with TRBD1. After removal of 5 bases from V and 5 bases from J, the junction contained 8 bases not matched to a gene. Germline CDR1 is SGHTA and CDR2 is FQGNSA. This CDR3 region has 15 residues. The CDR3 nucleotides read TGTGCCAGCAGCGTAACGGGACAGGGGAGGACTGAAGCTTTCTTT. It is translated as CASSVTGQGRTEAFF.

This chain connects TRBV12-3 or TRBV12-4 to TRBJ2-3; a possible D gene is TRBD2 (6 bases). Trimming removed 7 bases at V and 1 base at J, with 15 bases between. The CDR3 is 15 residues long. The chain's CDR3 is CASTQVRGGTDTQYF. CDR3 bases: TGTGCCAGCACCCAGGTGCGCGGGGGCACAGATACGCAGTATTTT.

V gene TRBV24-1 combines with J gene TRBJ2-5, with D tentatively TRBD1 (5 bases). The germline V and J ends were trimmed by 5 bases and 5 bases, with 23 bases remaining between them. CDR3 length equals 17 residues. Germline CDR1 is KGHDR and CDR2 is SFDVKD. CDR3 DNA sequence: TGTGCCACCAGTGGGGCCAGGGCAGGACGGTATCGGGAGACCCAGTACTTC. Its protein product is CATSGARAGRYRETQYF.

This clonotype has just a few counts. The chain combines TRBV4-1 with TRBJ2-7; 11 positions match TRBD2. This CDR3 comprises 18 residues. The J segment lost 2 bases and the V segment lost 4 bases, leaving 13 bases of the junction unmatched. In germline, CDR1 is MGHRA, CDR2 YSYEKL. CDR3 sequence reads: CASSPQALSGGVAYEQYF. In nucleotides, the CDR3 is TGCGCCAGCAGCCCTCAGGCCCTTAGCGGGGGGGTAGCCTACGAGCAGTACTTC.

Notes on this clonotype: One junction end disagrees with the germline gene, perhaps due to a read error. V and J are TRBV6-5 and TRBJ1-1, with unresolved D. The germline V gene encodes CDR1 MNHEY and CDR2 SVGAGI. The CDR3 contains 15 residues. DNA for the CDR3: TGTGCCAGTAGTTACCAGGAGGTTATGAACACTGAAGCTTTCTTT. This sequence encodes CASSYQEVMNTEAFF.

This rearrangement joins TRBV29-1 to TRBJ1-1; no definite D call. V gave up 6 bases and J gave up 1 base, with 9 bases separating them. This CDR3 is 12 amino acids long. Germline assignment: CDR1 SQVTM and CDR2 ANQGSEA. CDR3 residues: CSVRTTNTEAFF. For the CDR3, the DNA is TGCAGCGTCCGAACCACGAACACTGAAGCTTTCTTT.

In this sample, this clonotype turned up many times. The chain recombines TRBV7-7 with TRBJ1-5; no reliable D call. This CDR3 contains 12 residues. The germline V gene has CDR1 SSHAT and CDR2 FNYEAQ (reference sequence). The ends were cut back, 2 bases at V and 13 bases at J, with 12 bases in the middle. CDR3 region: CASSLKSGFQHF. The CDR3, as DNA: TGTGCCAGCAGCTTAAAGTCGGGGTTTCAGCATTTT.

The chain couples TRBV12-3 or TRBV12-4 to TRBJ1-4, with D possibly being TRBD1 (6 bases). V was shortened by 3 bases and J by 3 bases, with 8 bases between the two germline ends. This CDR3 comprises 14 residues. CDR3: CASSLKGANEKLFF. Here the CDR3 DNA reads TGTGCCAGCAGTTTGAAGGGGGCTAATGAAAAACTGTTTTTT.

This clonotype was found a few times. This chain links TRBV7-9 with TRBJ2-5; TRBD2 matches 7 bases. V lost 4 bases to trimming and J lost 5 bases; unmatched junction nucleotides: 7. The CDR3 consists of 14 residues. The germline V gene has CDR1 SEHNR and CDR2 FQNEAQ (reference sequence). CDR3 in amino acids: CASSSTSVGETQYF. CDR3 sequence (DNA): TGTGCCAGCAGCTCTACTAGCGTGGGGGAGACCCAGTACTTC. Full variable domain (rest looked up from reference TRBV7-9 and TRBJ2-5): DTGVSQNPRHKITKRGQNVTFRCDPISEHNRLYWYRQTLGQGPEFLTYFQNEAQLEKSRLLSDRFSAERPKGSFSTLEIQRTEQGDSAMYLCASSSTSVGETQYFGPGTRLLVL.

The chain uses TRBV7-9 and TRBJ2-3, with 8 positions matching TRBD2. There are 15 residues in the CDR3. The germline V gene has CDR1 SEHNR and CDR2 FQNEAQ (reference sequence). The V gene end was trimmed by 3 bases and the J gene end by 4 bases; junction bases not matched to a gene: 6. This CDR3 reads CASSFSGGSADTQYF. For the CDR3, the DNA is TGTGCCAGCAGCTTTTCGGGAGGGAGTGCAGATACGCAGTATTTT.

The chain has TRBV15 and TRBJ1-3; the D is unclear. The CDR3 is 17 residues long. Trimming removed 2 bases from V and 4 bases from J, with 18 bases in between. The germline gives CDR1 LNHNV, CDR2 YYDKDF (reference sequence). In nucleotides, the CDR3 is TGTGCCACCAGCAGACTGGGAGGAGGTCTTTGGGGAAACACCATATATTTT. It yields the protein CATSRLGGGLWGNTIYF.

The genes are TRBV11-2 and TRBJ2-5; D gene uncertain. The CDR3 covers 13 residues. Germline CDR1 is SGHAT and CDR2 is FQNNGV. The V end was cut by 7 bases, the J end by 5 bases, with 14 bases between. CDR3 loop: CASTLGVWETQYF. The DNA for the CDR3 is TGTGCCAGCACCCTTGGGGTCTGGGAGACCCAGTACTTC.